The clone carrying this T cell receptor (beta chain) was seen once. Its antigen remains unidentified. This table comes from immunoSEQ multiplex PCR, and its TCRdb copy is limited to in-frame clones, with some not included. The sample includes approximately 12,000 clones, 60% to 80% of them seen just once. This sample was taken from a study of chemoradiotherapy in HPV16-positive cancers. CDR3 length equals 15 residues. Trimming took 4 bases from V and 7 from J; bases not matched to a gene: 9. CDR1 is SGDLS and CDR2 is YYNGEE in the germline V gene. Repeated repertoire sampling spanned the course of chemoradiotherapy. Findings and limits, study-wide: HPV-responsive T-cell expansion during chemoradiotherapy was linked to improved recurrence-free survival in HPV16-positive patients. Non-HPV-specific T cells did not expand in tumors during treatment, whereas candidate HPV-specific clones and E7-related motifs did. The functional HPV-specific definition rests on just a couple of HPV16-positive patients.

The sequence derives from a human donor with HPV-associated anogenital cancer. The specimen was collected from a patient who underwent chemoradiotherapy. This chain joins TRBV9 and TRBJ2-1; TRBD2 matches at 9 bases. The CDR3 sequence is CASSPGGLAGNEQFF. CDR3 sequence (DNA): TGTGCCAGCAGCCCGGGGGGACTAGCTGGGAATGAGCAGTTCTTC.